This T cell receptor (beta chain) was obtained from a study of T cell responses to AZD1222 COVID-19 vaccine. Study results and limitations: White British people made up most donors, females outnumbered males, and clonal diversity was possibly underestimated.

This clone was detected a few times. Antigen specificity is unknown. The CDR3 totals 14 residues. Trimming left V 0 bases short and J 3 bases short, with 8 bases between. CDR1 is SGHTA and CDR2 is FQGNSA in the germline V gene. Here immunoSEQ multiplex PCR was the method, and the copy in TCRdb shows in-frame clones only, minus some. This table holds over 100,000 clones, more than 75% found once. This sequence was found in an adult in good health. V and J are TRBV7-2 and TRBJ1-1; D is possibly TRBD1 (6 bases). The sample was peripheral blood, taken on day 0 of AZD1222 vaccination. CDR3 sequence (DNA): TGTGCCAGCAGCTTAGCACAGGGAGACACTGAAGCTTTCTTT. It specifies CASSLAQGDTEAFF.